A single sample is the source of the 11 T cell receptor beta chains below, sequenced in a study of human T cells and chemical hapten exposure. Via MiXCR, TCRdb re-called the RACE reads, giving one row per CDR3 protein. Of more than 150,000 distinct CDR3 sequences listed, under 35% are singletons. Time point here: pre-sensitization, week 0. The treatment here: therapeutic diphenylcyclopropenone sensitization with weekly scalp DPC. The source material was whole blood, sampled in connection with sensitization to the hapten diphenylcyclopropenone (DPC). These receptors were taken from a woman in her twenties or thirties with alopecia areata. Some clones in this sample may be carry-over from other donors' samples.

The V and J genes are TRBV29-1 and TRBJ1-1, with 9 bases that match TRBD1. The CDR3 runs 14 residues. V was clipped by 6 bases and J by 2 bases; unmatched bases: 7. CDR1 and CDR2 from the germline V gene are SQVTM and ANQGSEA. The CDR3 DNA sequence: TGCAGCGTCGGCGAACAGGGGGCTAACACTGAAGCTTTCTTT. Protein: CSVGEQGANTEAFF.

The chain couples TRBV12-3 or TRBV12-4 to TRBJ1-1; TRBD1 might be the D (5 bases). The CDR3 has 15 residues. Trimming cost V 6 bases and J 6 bases, with 20 bases left between them. The CDR3 region is CASRRHGATRAEAFF. Here the CDR3 DNA reads TGTGCCAGCAGACGACATGGGGCCACGAGGGCTGAAGCTTTCTTT.

This clonotype was counted many times. The rearrangement uses TRBV7-2 and TRBJ2-5; 7 positions match TRBD1. V lost 5 bases, J lost 1 base, and 1 base stayed unmatched. The CDR3 totals 13 residues. Germline lookup yields CDR1 SGHTA and CDR2 FQGNSA. CDR3 in DNA: TGTGCCAGCAGCGGGGACAGCCAAGAGACCCAGTACTTC. As protein: CASSGDSQETQYF.

This clonotype turned up a few times. This rearrangement joins TRBV5-1 to TRBJ1-4, with a possible D match to TRBD1 (5 bases). The CDR3 sequence is 15 residues long. V lost 0 bases and J lost 4, with 10 bases in between. CDR1 SGHRS and CDR2 YFSETQ come from the germline V gene. The CDR3 loop reads CASSLGTGLNEKLFF. The CDR3 region has the DNA TGCGCCAGCAGCTTGGGAACAGGCCTTAATGAAAAACTGTTTTTT. Together with reference TRBV5-1 and TRBJ1-4, the CDR3 gives the full variable domain: KAGVTQTPRYLIKTRGQQVTLSCSPISGHRSVSWYQQTPGQGLQFLFEYFSETQRNKGNFPGRFSGRQFSNSRSEMNVSTLELGDSALYLCASSLGTGLNEKLFFGSGTQLSVL.

The table lists this clonotype with a count of one. V and J are TRBV6-5 and TRBJ2-7, with 8 bases aligning to TRBD1. Germline assignment: CDR1 MNHEY and CDR2 SVGAGI. J lost 0 bases, V lost 4 bases, and 5 bases had no gene match. The CDR3 runs 15 residues. This CDR3 reads CASSSGTGNSYEQYF. CDR3 DNA: TGTGCCAGCAGTTCCGGGACAGGAAACTCCTACGAGCAGTACTTC.

The rearrangement uses TRBV7-8 and TRBJ1-2, with 11 bases identical to TRBD1. V lost 5 bases to trimming and J lost 6 bases; unmatched junction nucleotides: 8. Germline V gives CDR1 SGHVS, CDR2 FQNEAQ. The CDR3 spans 15 residues. As DNA, the CDR3 is TGTGCCAGCAGCGGGGTGGGACAGGGGGAAGATGGCTACACCTTC. Protein sequence: CASSGVGQGEDGYTF.

This clonotype was seen a few times. The V gene is TRBV6-2 or TRBV6-3, the J gene TRBJ2-1; no firm D call. The ends were cut back, 6 bases at V and 2 bases at J, with 11 bases in the middle. The CDR3 runs 14 residues. The germline gives CDR1 MNHEY, CDR2 SVGEGT. As DNA, the CDR3 is TGTGCCAGCAGCTTTGCGATGACCTACAATGAGCAGTTCTTC. It specifies CASSFAMTYNEQFF.

Regarding this clonotype: The conserved closing phenylalanine or tryptophan is absent in this CDR3, likely reflecting a read error. The rearrangement uses TRBV6-1 and TRBJ2-7; the D gene could be TRBD1 or TRBD2 (5 bases each). This CDR3 comprises 15 residues. Per the germline V gene, CDR1 is MNHNS and CDR2 is SASEGT. The V and J ends lost 7 bases and 2 bases respectively, with 18 bases between them. The CDR3 loop reads CASKEGEGLTYEQYL. For the CDR3, the DNA is TGTGCCAGCAAGGAAGGCGAGGGGCTCACCTACGAGCAGTACCTC.

The chain combines TRBV4-1 with TRBJ1-2; TRBD1 agrees at 9 bases. The germline V gene has CDR1 MGHRA and CDR2 YSYEKL. With 2 bases clipped from V and 8 bases from J, the junction kept 15 bases outside the gene matches. This CDR3 comprises 17 residues. In DNA, the CDR3 is TGCGCCAGCAGCCAACACTCACTTCACAGGGGGCTGGACGGCTACACCTTC. Translating it yields CASSQHSLHRGLDGYTF.

This clonotype showed up just a few times. V and J are TRBV3-1 and TRBJ1-3; no firm D call. The germline gives CDR1 LGHDT, CDR2 YNNKEL (reference sequence). The CDR3 loop spans 14 amino acids. V was pared by 0 bases and J by 1 base, with 4 bases between. The CDR3 sequence is CASSQDVSGNTIYF. The CDR3 bases are TGTGCCAGCAGCCAAGATGTTTCTGGAAACACCATATATTTT.

The chain combines TRBV27 with TRBJ1-5; unclear D gene. The CDR3 runs 15 residues. Trimming left V 3 bases short and J 0 bases short, with 9 bases between. CDR1 MNHEY and CDR2 SMNVEV come from the germline V gene (reference sequence). Written as DNA, the CDR3 is TGTGCCAGCAGTTTCGGGTTGTATAGCAATCAGCCCCAGCATTTT. As protein: CASSFGLYSNQPQHF.